These T cell receptor beta chains were read from a single sample in a study of blood T cell repertoires in COVID-19. Measured with immunoSEQ multiplex PCR; TCRdb has only the in-frame clones, and not every one. The top ten hold roughly 6% of the sample, which has some 260,000 clones, about 87% seen once. The sequenced material came from peripheral blood. The receptors shown here come from a woman aged 30 to 39 with COVID-19, enrolled during active disease. Each CDR3 is given with its conserved first and last residue. A D gene is named only where the DNA matches it firmly. Clone sizes are given selectively: once, few, many, or a class where the clone is expanded.

.	TRBV10-2	TRBJ1-6	.	TGCGCCAGCAGTGACTTCTACCAGGGGAATTCACCCCTCCACTTT	CASSDFYQGNSPLHF
once	TRBV4-2	TRBJ2-7	.	TGTGCCAGCAGCCAAGATTGGGGGCCCTACGAGCAGTACTTC	CASSQDWGPYEQYF
.	TRBV25-1	TRBJ1-4	.	TGTGCCAGCAGACCGGACGGACACATCGAAAAACTGTTTTTT	CASRPDGHIEKLFF
.	TRBV30	TRBJ1-1	.	TGTGCCTGGATTCACCCCTACCCAGGGGTTCTCACTGAAGCTTTCTTT	CAWIHPYPGVLTEAFF
few	TRBV6-6	TRBJ1-1	.	TGTGCCAGCAGAATGATACAGGGCGCTTTCTTT	CASRMIQGAFF
.	TRBV20-1	TRBJ2-1	TRBD2	TGCAGTGCTAGTCGGGGACTAGCGGGAGATGGTGAGCAGTTCTTC	CSASRGLAGDGEQFF
once	TRBV7-8	TRBJ2-5	TRBD1	TGTGCCAGCAGCCCCGGACAGGGGACCCAGTACTTC	CASSPGQGTQYF
.	TRBV18	TRBJ2-2	.	TGTGCCAGCTCACCACCGGGCCAGACGGTGATTACCGGGGAGCTGTTTTTT	CASSPPGQTVITGELFF
.	TRBV3-1/TRBV3-2	TRBJ2-1	TRBD2	TGTGCCAGCAGCCAGGGACTAGCGCTACTAGGTGAGCAGTTCTTC	CASSQGLALLGEQFF
.	TRBV2	TRBJ1-5	.	TGTGCCAGCAGTGGGTGGGGGGGGCCTCAGCCCCAGCATTTT	CASSGWGGPQPQHF
.	TRBV7-8	TRBJ2-1	.	TGTGCCAGCAGCCAAGGGGGTAGCCAAAAGCAGTTCTTC	CASSQGGSQKQFF
few	TRBV27	TRBJ2-2	TRBD1	TGTGCCAGCAGTTTAAACACAGGGGCCGGGGAGCTGTTTTTT	CASSLNTGAGELFF
.	TRBV29-1	TRBJ2-5	.	TGCAGCGGGACCCAGGTTAGGGGGGAGACCCAGTACTTC	CSGTQVRGETQYF
once	TRBV11-2	TRBJ2-3	.	TGTGCCAGCAGCCCACATAGCGTTTACCTAGGCACAGATACGCAGTATTTT	CASSPHSVYLGTDTQYF
.	TRBV6-5	TRBJ2-7	.	TGTGCCAGCAGTTACTCGCGACAGGCGGACGAGCAGTACTTC	CASSYSRQADEQYF
.	TRBV28	TRBJ2-5	.	TGTGCCACCCGAAACCCGGAGTGGGAAGAGACCCAGTACTTC	CATRNPEWEETQYF
.	TRBV2	TRBJ1-1	TRBD1	TGTGCCAGCAGTGAAGTTCTACGGACAGGAGCTTTCTTT	CASSEVLRTGAFF
.	TRBV4-3	TRBJ2-7	.	TGCGCCAGCAGCCAAGCGCAGGGGCGCGAGCAGTACTTC	CASSQAQGREQYF
.	TRBV19	TRBJ2-1	TRBD2	TGTGCCAGTAGTAAGGGGGTAGCGGGGTTGCCCTACAATGAGCAGTTCTTC	CASSKGVAGLPYNEQFF
.	TRBV5-6	TRBJ2-5	.	TGTGCCAGCACCCTAAGGGGGGGTAGCCAAGAGACCCAGTACTTC	CASTLRGGSQETQYF
.	TRBV27	TRBJ2-7	.	TGTGCCAGCAGTTTCGGACAGACCTACGAGCAGTACTTC	CASSFGQTYEQYF
.	TRBV2	TRBJ2-1	TRBD2	TGTGCCAGCAGTCCCGGGACTAACTACTACAATGAGCAGTTCTTC	CASSPGTNYYNEQFF
.	TRBV6-5	TRBJ1-4	.	TGTGCCAGCAGCCTGGAGGAAAAACTGTTTTTT	CASSLEEKLFF
.	TRBV10-1	TRBJ2-3	.	TGCGCCAGCAGTGCCCGGGACTCAGGGACAGATACGCAGTATTTT	CASSARDSGTDTQYF
.	TRBV10-1	TRBJ1-1	.	TGCGCCAGCAGTGTGGTCAGGGGAGGGACTGAAGCTTTCTTT	CASSVVRGGTEAFF
.	TRBV21-1	TRBJ2-5	.	TGTGCCAGCACCCAGGGACTAGCGGGAGGGCCGCCGGTAGAGACCCAGTACTTC	CASTQGLAGGPPVETQYF
.	TRBV4-3	TRBJ2-1	TRBD2	TGCGCCAGCAGCCAAGATCCTAGCGGGGGGGCCGATAGCGATGAGCAGTTCTTC	CASSQDPSGGADSDEQFF
.	TRBV3-1/TRBV3-2	TRBJ1-5	.	TGTGCCAGCAGCCCCTCTCGGGGGAATCAGCCCCAGCATTTT	CASSPSRGNQPQHF
.	TRBV5-5	TRBJ2-7	.	TGTGCCAGCAGCTTGGTGGGGGGGGCCCCCTACGAGCAGTACTTC	CASSLVGGAPYEQYF
.	TRBV27	TRBJ1-1	.	TGTGCCAGCAGTTTCGGTGTCGCGGGTGAAGCTTTCTTT	CASSFGVAGEAFF
.	TRBV6-5	TRBJ2-1	.	TGTGCCACCTCGAAAGGAGGGATCTACAATGAGCAGTTCTTC	CATSKGGIYNEQFF
few	TRBV7-8	TRBJ1-5	.	TGTGCCAGCAGCGGAGGGGACAACAATCAGCCCCAGCATTTT	CASSGGDNNQPQHF
.	TRBV24-1	TRBJ1-1	.	TGTGCCACCAGTGAGGTGGGGACATCGGAAGCTTTCTTT	CATSEVGTSEAFF
.	TRBV4-3	TRBJ2-3	.	TGCGCCAGCAGCCAAGATCGTCCCCCAGCAGATACGCAGTATTTT	CASSQDRPPADTQYF
.	TRBV11-2	TRBJ2-1	.	TGTGCCAGCAGCTTAAGGCCAGGCAGCAATTTATACAATGAGCAGTTCTTC	CASSLRPGSNLYNEQFF
.	TRBV19	TRBJ1-1	.	TGTGCCAGTAGCCCCCGGGTGAGAGACACTGAAGCTTTCTTT	CASSPRVRDTEAFF
.	TRBV3-1/TRBV3-2	TRBJ1-3	TRBD1	TGTGCCAGCACAGGGGGCCCCTTCTCTGGAAACACCATATATTTT	CASTGGPFSGNTIYF
once	TRBV5-1	TRBJ1-3	TRBD1	TGCGCCAGCAGCTCAGGGGGATCAGAAGGAAACACCATATATTTT	CASSSGGSEGNTIYF
once	TRBV7-6	TRBJ1-1	.	TGTGCCAGCAGCTTAGTCCCAGACAAGAACACTGAAGCTTTCTTT	CASSLVPDKNTEAFF
once	TRBV7-2	TRBJ2-3	.	TGTGCCAGCAGCTTCGGAGTCCAGGGGGATACGCAGTATTTT	CASSFGVQGDTQYF
.	TRBV2	TRBJ1-1	TRBD1	TGTGCCAGCAGACAGGGACAGGGTTCCACTGAAGCTTTCTTT	CASRQGQGSTEAFF
.	TRBV14	TRBJ2-3	TRBD2	TGTGCCAGCAGCCAATTACTAGCGGGAGGAACAGATACGCAGTATTTT	CASSQLLAGGTDTQYF
.	TRBV4-1	TRBJ2-7	TRBD1	TGCGCCAGCAGCCAAGATGGGGTCGGGACAGGGTCCTACGAGCAGTACTTC	CASSQDGVGTGSYEQYF
.	TRBV7-7	TRBJ2-1	TRBD1	TGTGCTAGCAGCTCTAATGTCAGGGGGCAGGACAATGAGCAGTTCTTC	CASSSNVRGQDNEQFF
.	TRBV18	TRBJ2-6	.	TGTGCCAGCTCACCACCGGCTCAGACACCCGACAGCTCTGGGGCCAACGTCCTGACTTTC	CASSPPAQTPDSSGANVLTF
.	TRBV10-1	TRBJ2-3	TRBD1	TGCGCCAGCGGCTACGGGACAGGGGGCCCAGATACGCAGTATTTT	CASGYGTGGPDTQYF
.	TRBV5-1	TRBJ2-2	.	TGCGCCAGCAGCTTAGACAGTGCCGGGGAGCTGTTTTTT	CASSLDSAGELFF
.	TRBV7-2	TRBJ1-3	TRBD1	TGTGCCAGCAGCACGGGACAGCGGAGCTCTGGAAACACCATATATTTT	CASSTGQRSSGNTIYF
.	TRBV25-1	TRBJ2-3	TRBD1	TGTGCCAGCAGTGAGTTCCTACAGGGGGGCCCGCGGTATTTT	CASSEFLQGGPRYF
.	TRBV4-1	TRBJ1-4	TRBD1	TGCGCCAGCAGCCAACCTCAGGGGGGCTATAATGAAAAACTGTTTTTT	CASSQPQGGYNEKLFF
.	TRBV6-2/TRBV6-3	TRBJ1-5	.	TGTGCCAGCAGTTACTCGCTTGGGACACAGTTTAGCAATCAGCCCCAGCATTTT	CASSYSLGTQFSNQPQHF
.	TRBV5-1	TRBJ2-1	TRBD2	TGCGCCAGCAGCTTGGGACTAGCGGGGGGGGCACCCTACAATGAGCAGTTCTTC	CASSLGLAGGAPYNEQFF
.	TRBV27	TRBJ2-7	TRBD2	TGTGCCAGCAGTCCCCGCCCGGGAGGGGTGCGCTCCTACGAGCAGTACTTC	CASSPRPGGVRSYEQYF